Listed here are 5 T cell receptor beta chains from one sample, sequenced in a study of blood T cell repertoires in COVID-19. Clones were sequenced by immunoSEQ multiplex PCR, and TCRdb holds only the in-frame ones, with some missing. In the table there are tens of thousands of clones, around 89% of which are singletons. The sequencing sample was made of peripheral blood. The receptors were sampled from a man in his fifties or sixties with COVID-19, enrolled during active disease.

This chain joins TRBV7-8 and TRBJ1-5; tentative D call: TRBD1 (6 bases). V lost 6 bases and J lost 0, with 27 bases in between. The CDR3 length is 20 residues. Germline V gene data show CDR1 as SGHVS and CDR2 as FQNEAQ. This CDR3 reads CASSRDPNRDTSYSNQPQHF. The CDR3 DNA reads TGTGCCAGCAGTCGCGATCCCAACCGGGACACCTCCTATAGCAATCAGCCCCAGCATTTT. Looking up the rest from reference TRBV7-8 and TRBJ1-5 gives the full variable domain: GAGVSQSPRYKVAKRGQDVALRCDPISGHVSLFWYQQALGQGPEFLTYFQNEAQLDKSGLPSDRFFAERPEGSVSTLKIQRTQQEDSAVYLCASSRDPNRDTSYSNQPQHFGDGTRLSIL.

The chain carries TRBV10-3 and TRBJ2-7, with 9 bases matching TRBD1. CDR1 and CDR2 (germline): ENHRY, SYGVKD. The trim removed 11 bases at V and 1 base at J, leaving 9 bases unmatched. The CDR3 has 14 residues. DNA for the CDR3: TGTGCCGTTAAGTCCGGGACAGGGTCCTACGAGCAGTACTTC. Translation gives CAVKSGTGSYEQYF.

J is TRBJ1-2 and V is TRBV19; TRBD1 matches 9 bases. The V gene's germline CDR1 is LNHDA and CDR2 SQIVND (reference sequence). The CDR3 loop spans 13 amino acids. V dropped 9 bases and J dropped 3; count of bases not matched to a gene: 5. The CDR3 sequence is CASRGQGHYGYTF. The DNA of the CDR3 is TGTGCCAGCCGGGGACAGGGCCACTATGGCTACACCTTC.

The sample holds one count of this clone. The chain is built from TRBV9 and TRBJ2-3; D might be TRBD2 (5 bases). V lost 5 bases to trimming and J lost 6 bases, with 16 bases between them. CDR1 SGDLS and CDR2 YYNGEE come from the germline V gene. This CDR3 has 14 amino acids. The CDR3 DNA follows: TGTGCCAGCAGTATACTAGGAAATAAGGATACGCAGTATTTT. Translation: CASSILGNKDTQYF.

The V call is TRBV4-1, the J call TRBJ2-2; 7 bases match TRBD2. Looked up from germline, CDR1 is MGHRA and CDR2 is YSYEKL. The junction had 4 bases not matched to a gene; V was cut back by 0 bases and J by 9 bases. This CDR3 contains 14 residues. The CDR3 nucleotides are TGCGCCAGCAGCCAAGAGGGGAGGGGCAGGGAGCTGTTTTTT. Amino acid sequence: CASSQEGRGRELFF.